This passage covers 9 T cell receptor beta chains from one sample sequenced in a study of OX40 agonist ivuxolimab in advanced cancers. Only in-frame clones appear in the TCRdb table, and some are missing; sequencing was by immunoSEQ multiplex PCR. The sample yields 40,000 to 50,000 clones, about 80% seen once. Sequencing was performed on CD4+ or CD8+ T cells sorted from blood, taken in a trial of the OX40 agonist ivuxolimab. All receptors derive from an adult with an advanced solid tumor such as melanoma, head and neck, liver or kidney cancer.

The chain uses TRBV28 and TRBJ2-1, with 11 nucleotides matching TRBD2. V was pared by 4 bases and J by 7 bases, with 9 bases of the junction left unmatched. The CDR3 sequence is 16 residues long. The germline V gene encodes CDR1 MDHEN and CDR2 SYDVKM. The CDR3 is CASSSIAGGAFNEQFF. The CDR3 DNA sequence: TGTGCCAGCAGTTCAATAGCGGGAGGGGCCTTTAATGAGCAGTTCTTC.

The chain has TRBV7-3 and TRBJ2-7, with TRBD2 identical over 9 bases. Germline assignment: CDR1 SGHTA and CDR2 FQGTGA. With 2 bases clipped from V and 6 bases from J, the junction kept 14 bases outside the gene matches. There are 17 residues in the CDR3. The CDR3 protein is CASSLGSRGGAFREQYF. The CDR3 region has the DNA TGTGCCAGCAGCTTAGGTAGTCGCGGGGGGGCCTTCCGCGAGCAGTACTTC. Using reference TRBV7-3 and TRBJ2-7 for the parts outside the CDR3, the full variable domain is GAGVSQTPSNKVTEKGKYVELRCDPISGHTALYWYRQSLGQGPEFLIYFQGTGAADDSGLPNDRFFAVRPEGSVSTLKIQRTERGDSAVYLCASSLGSRGGAFREQYFGPGTRLTVT.

The chain has TRBV7-9 and TRBJ1-1; perhaps TRBD1 as D (5 bases). V lost 3 bases and J 8 bases, leaving 10 bases between the germline ends. Germline V gene lookup returns CDR1 SEHNR and CDR2 FQNEAQ (reference sequence). This CDR3 is built from 12 residues. This chain's CDR3 is CASSFGATEAFF. CDR3 nucleotide sequence: TGTGCCAGCAGCTTCGGGGCGACAGAAGCTTTCTTT.

The V gene is TRBV6-5, the J gene TRBJ1-4; D remains unclear. The CDR3 has 16 residues. With 0 bases removed from V and 8 bases from J, the gap between germline ends came to 16 bases. Germline loops: CDR1 MNHEY, CDR2 SVGAGI. CDR3 nucleotides: TGTGCCAGCAGTTACTCGAGTGCGGGGTTCGGCGAAAAACTGTTTTTT. Amino acid sequence: CASSYSSAGFGEKLFF.

V is TRBV27 and J is TRBJ1-2; possible D gene TRBD1, 5 bases. Germline V gene data show CDR1 as MNHEY and CDR2 as SMNVEV (reference sequence). The CDR3 length is 15 residues. Trimming left V 5 bases short and J 6 bases short, with 19 bases between. CDR3 bases: TGTGCCAGCAGTGACGGACAAGGGCCCACACATGGCTACACCTTC. Protein: CASSDGQGPTHGYTF.

The V call is TRBV27, the J call TRBJ2-3; 14 bases match TRBD2. J was trimmed by 5 bases and V by 5 bases; bases with no gene match: 3. The CDR3 is 15 amino acids. Germline CDR1 is MNHEY and CDR2 is SMNVEV (reference sequence). In DNA form, the CDR3 reads TGTGCCAGCAGTCCCGGGACTAGCGGGAGAGATACGCAGTATTTT. Translation gives CASSPGTSGRDTQYF.

V gene TRBV6-5 combines with J gene TRBJ1-1; TRBD1 matches at 7 bases. Germline V gene sequence: CDR1 MNHEY, CDR2 SVGAGI. V dropped 5 bases and J dropped 1; count of bases not matched to a gene: 4. This CDR3 has 14 amino acids. As DNA, the CDR3 is TGTGCCAGCAGTCCCGGGACAGCGAACACTGAAGCTTTCTTT. Its protein product is CASSPGTANTEAFF.

The J gene is TRBJ1-1, the V gene TRBV30; perhaps TRBD1 as D (6 bases). This CDR3 has 16 residues. V lost 3 bases to trimming and J lost 2 bases, with 19 bases between them. Germline CDR1 GTSNPN, CDR2 SVGIG (reference sequence). The CDR3 coding sequence is TGTGCCTGGAGGGTTCCTCTGGGCAGGGGAAACACTGAAGCTTTCTTT. It is translated as CAWRVPLGRGNTEAFF.

This sequence joins TRBV25-1 and TRBJ1-3; a possible D gene is TRBD1 (6 bases). V shed 4 bases and J shed 3 bases, with 13 bases lying between them. The CDR3 runs 15 residues. The germline V gene has CDR1 MGHDK and CDR2 SYGVNS. CDR3 region: CASSGTGGDGNTIYF. The DNA for the CDR3 is TGTGCCAGCAGTGGAACCGGGGGCGATGGAAACACCATATATTTT.